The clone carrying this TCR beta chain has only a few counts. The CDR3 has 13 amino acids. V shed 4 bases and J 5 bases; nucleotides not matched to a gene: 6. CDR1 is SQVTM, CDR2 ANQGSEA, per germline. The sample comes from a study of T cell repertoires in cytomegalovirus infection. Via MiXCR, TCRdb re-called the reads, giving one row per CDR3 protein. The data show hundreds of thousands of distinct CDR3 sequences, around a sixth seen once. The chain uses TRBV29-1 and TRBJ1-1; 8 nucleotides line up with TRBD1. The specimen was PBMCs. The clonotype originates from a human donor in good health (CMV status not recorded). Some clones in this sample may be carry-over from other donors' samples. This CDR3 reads CSVGNRQGTEAFF. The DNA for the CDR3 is TGCAGCGTTGGCAACCGACAGGGGACTGAAGCTTTCTTT.